This T cell receptor (beta chain) was identified in a study of molecular identifiers for immune sequencing clone quantification. Background on the study: In replicates, RNA taken from 20,000 or 100,000 naive CD8 cells was divided five ways, and four portions underwent sequencing.

The authors gated naive CD8 T cells as CD8+CD4-CCR7+CD45RA+ for sorting. CDR1 SGDLS and CDR2 YYNGEE come from the germline V gene. CDR3 length: 11 amino acids. Trimming stripped 3 bases from V and 2 bases from J, with 1 base between. This clonotype was picked up a small number of times. TCRdb ran MiXCR on the PCR reads and lists one entry per CDR3 protein. The data show about 19,000 distinct CDR3 sequences, 20% to 25% seen once. Input material: naive CD8+ T cells from blood, with Jurkat cell RNA spiked in. The subset: FACS-sorted CD8+CD4-CCR7+CD45RA+ naive T cells. The TCR was taken from a human donor in good health. Some libraries in this study had Jurkat cell RNA spiked in. The chain is built from TRBV9 and TRBJ2-3, with D uncertain. Here the CDR3 reads CASSDTDTQYF. The CDR3 bases are TGTGCCAGCAGCGACACAGATACGCAGTATTTT.